This TCR beta chain emerged from a study of T cell responses to AZD1222 COVID-19 vaccine. Sequenced by immunoSEQ multiplex PCR; TCRdb stores in-frame clones only, minus some. The table includes over 130,000 clones, about 90% detected once. This clone was seen more than once but under ten times. What it binds is unknown. Study-wide results and limits: Sampling that yielded the repertoires occurred only after the peak T cell response. Most donors were white British, females outnumbered males, and clonal diversity was possibly underestimated. Seropositive at baseline were only six or seven AZD1222 recipients. Spike-spanning, vaccine-associated CD4 TCRs were dominant at 160-218 and 743-854.

V lost 5 bases, J lost 6 bases, and 13 bases lay in between. CDR1 GTSNPN and CDR2 SVGIG come from the germline V gene (reference sequence). The CDR3 length is 12 residues. The rearrangement uses TRBV30 and TRBJ1-2, with D perhaps TRBD1 (6 bases). This TCR was sampled from an adult who received the MenACWY meningococcal vaccine as a control. The material sequenced was peripheral blood, taken 28 days after the second dose of the MenACWY control vaccine. The chain's CDR3 is CAWARGPDGYTF. CDR3 nucleotides: TGTGCCTGGGCCCGGGGGCCAGATGGCTACACCTTC.